This paragraph reports one T cell receptor (beta chain). The sample contains more than one DNA sequence encoding this CDR3. This specimen belongs to a study of blood T cell repertoires in COVID-19. Background on the study: The United States, Italy and Spain supplied acute and convalescent COVID-19 samples.

Method: immunoSEQ multiplex PCR; TCRdb's copy keeps in-frame clones and lacks some. The sample lists 200,000 to 250,000 clones; about 82% were seen once. Each participant's cohort was designated according to participant-reported clinical history. Cohort 3 recovery required two negative PCRs, clearance, or symptom resolution. The CDR3 sequence is 12 residues long. Germline CDR1 reads MDHEN; CDR2 reads SYDVKM. V lost 3 bases, J lost 4 bases, and 6 bases lay in between. Sequenced material: PBMCs or T cells enriched from blood (not recorded which). This chain connects TRBV28 to TRBJ1-2; no firm D call. The source of this sequence is a woman between 45 and 65 years old who had recovered from COVID-19. Written as DNA, the CDR3 is TGTGCCAGCAGTTTGGGCAGCTATGGCTACACCTTC. This gives the protein CASSLGSYGYTF.